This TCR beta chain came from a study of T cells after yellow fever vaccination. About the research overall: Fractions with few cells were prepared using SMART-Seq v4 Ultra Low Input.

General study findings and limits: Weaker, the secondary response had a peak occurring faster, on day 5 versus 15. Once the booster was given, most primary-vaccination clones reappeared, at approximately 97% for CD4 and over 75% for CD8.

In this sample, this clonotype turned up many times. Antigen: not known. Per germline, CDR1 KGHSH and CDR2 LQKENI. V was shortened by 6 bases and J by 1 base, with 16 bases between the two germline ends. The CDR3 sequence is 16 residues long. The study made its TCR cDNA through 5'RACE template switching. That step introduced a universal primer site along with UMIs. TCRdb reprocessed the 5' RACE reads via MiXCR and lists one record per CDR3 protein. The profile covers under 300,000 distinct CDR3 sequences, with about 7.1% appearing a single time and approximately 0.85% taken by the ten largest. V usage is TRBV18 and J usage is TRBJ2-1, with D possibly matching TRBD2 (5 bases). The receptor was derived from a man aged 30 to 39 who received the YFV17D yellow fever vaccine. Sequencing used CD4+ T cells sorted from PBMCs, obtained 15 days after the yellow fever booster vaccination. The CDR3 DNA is TGTGCCAGCTCGTCCGGTGTCCGGGGATCCTACAATGAGCAGTTCTTC. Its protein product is CASSSGVRGSYNEQFF. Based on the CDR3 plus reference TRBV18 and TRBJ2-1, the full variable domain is NAGVMQNPRHLVRRRGQEARLRCSPMKGHSHVYWYRQLPEEGLKFMVYLQKENIIDESGMPKERFSAEFPKEGPSILRIQQVVRGDSAAYFCASSSGVRGSYNEQFFGPGTRLTVL.